One sample yielded the 23 T cell receptor beta chains listed below, sequenced in a study of shared clonotypes between healthy human individuals. CD45RO-negative cells were positively selected for CCR7, leaving out terminally differentiated effector memory CD45RA+ cells. The assay was immunoSEQ multiplex PCR, and TCRdb's table has in-frame clones only and misses some. The sample holds some 2,100,000 clones, about 92% seen once. Specimen: naive CD8+ T cells from PBMCs. The origin of the receptors is a man younger than 30 in good health. Some clones in this sample may be carry-over from other donors' samples.

The CDR3 nucleotides are TGTGCCAGCCTAACCCGGAACGGGGGCCTCTACGAGCAGTACTTC. It translates to CASLTRNGGLYEQYF. The chain has TRBV27 and TRBJ2-7; tentatively, D is TRBD1 or TRBD2 (6 bases each). From germline, CDR1 is MNHEY and CDR2 SMNVEV (reference sequence). The CDR3 contains 15 residues. V lost 8 bases, J lost 3 bases, and 20 bases lay in between.

Here the CDR3 DNA reads TGTGCCAGCATCAAACGTCTGGGCGAGCAGTACTTC. Translation gives CASIKRLGEQYF. V gene TRBV2 combines with J gene TRBJ2-7; unclear D gene. Germline assignment: CDR1 SNHLY and CDR2 FYNNEI. The CDR3 is 12 amino acids. Trimming took off 7 bases at V and 6 bases at J, with 13 bases between the two ends. Combining the CDR3 with reference TRBV2 and TRBJ2-7 gives the whole variable domain EPEVTQTPSHQVTQMGQEVILRCVPISNHLYFYWYRQILGQKVEFLVSFYNNEISEKSEIFDDQFSVERPDGSNFTLKIRSTKLEDSAMYFCASIKRLGEQYFGPGTRLTVT.

This rearrangement joins TRBV19 to TRBJ1-5; 8 bases align to TRBD1. This CDR3 comprises 15 residues. V was clipped by 6 bases and J by 5 bases; unmatched bases: 9. The germline CDR1 and CDR2 sequences are LNHDA and SQIVND (reference sequence). The DNA of the CDR3 is TGTGCCAGTAGAGCAGGGGGCGCCTATTATCAGCCCCAGCATTTT. It yields the protein CASRAGGAYYQPQHF.

The CDR3 coding sequence is TGTGCCAGCAGTCCACGGTGGGGGGAGTACGATCAGCCCCAGCATTTT. As protein: CASSPRWGEYDQPQHF. The chain carries TRBV27 and TRBJ1-5; tentatively, D is TRBD1 (5 bases). The CDR3 has 16 amino acids. Germline V gene sequence: CDR1 MNHEY, CDR2 SMNVEV (reference sequence). V lost 5 bases and J 5 bases, leaving 19 bases between the germline ends.

The V and J genes are TRBV10-2 and TRBJ2-5, with D tentatively TRBD2 (5 bases). With 6 bases removed from V and 8 bases from J, the gap between germline ends came to 19 bases. Germline CDR1 reads WSHSY; CDR2 reads SAAADI. CDR3 length: 14 residues. CDR3: CASRVAGPLETQYF. The CDR3 DNA reads TGCGCCAGCAGGGTGGCGGGCCCCTTGGAAACCCAGTACTTC.

The chain combines TRBV7-9 with TRBJ2-1, with TRBD2 matching 11 bases. The CDR3 consists of 17 residues. J was trimmed by 5 bases and V by 1 base; bases with no gene match: 7. Germline loops: CDR1 SEHNR, CDR2 FQNEAQ (reference sequence). The CDR3 bases are TGTGCCAGCAGCTTAGACCCTAGCGGGAGGATTGACAATGAGCAGTTCTTC. Its translation: CASSLDPSGRIDNEQFF.

The J gene is TRBJ2-7, the V gene TRBV7-9; 11 bases fit TRBD2. Germline CDR1 SEHNR, CDR2 FQNEAQ (reference sequence). V dropped 5 bases and J dropped 2; count of bases not matched to a gene: 5. The CDR3 has 15 residues. CDR3 sequence: CASSTGTSGTYEQYF. In DNA, the CDR3 is TGTGCCAGCAGCACGGGGACTAGCGGCACCTACGAGCAGTACTTC.

The rearrangement uses TRBV7-2 and TRBJ1-2; a weak D match, TRBD1 (6 bases). The CDR3 runs to 14 residues. V gave up 4 bases and J gave up 4 bases, with 13 bases separating them. In germline, CDR1 is SGHTA, CDR2 FQGNSA. CDR3 region: CASSSRGLIYGYTF. Written as DNA, the CDR3 is TGTGCCAGCAGCTCCAGGGGACTCATCTATGGCTACACCTTC.

V and J are TRBV28 and TRBJ2-3; D unclear. V was clipped by 2 bases and J by 0 bases, with 15 bases between them. The CDR3 runs 17 residues. Germline CDR1 MDHEN, CDR2 SYDVKM. CDR3 sequence reads: CASSLGFLSPSTDTQYF. DNA of the CDR3: TGTGCCAGCAGTTTAGGGTTCCTCAGCCCTAGCACAGATACGCAGTATTTT.

This rearrangement joins TRBV27 to TRBJ2-7, with TRBD1 matching 10 bases. After removal of 5 bases from V and 5 bases from J, the junction contained 9 bases not matched to a gene. The CDR3 has 15 amino acids. Germline V gene data show CDR1 as MNHEY and CDR2 as SMNVEV (reference sequence). CDR3 in amino acids: CASSLDRGRHHEQYF. The CDR3 coding sequence is TGTGCCAGCAGTCTCGACAGGGGGCGCCACCACGAGCAGTACTTC.

V and J are TRBV27 and TRBJ1-5; D gene ambiguous. CDR1 is MNHEY, CDR2 SMNVEV, per germline (reference sequence). The CDR3 is 16 residues long. The V end lost 3 bases, the J end lost 0 bases, and 12 bases lay between the germline ends. CDR3 in DNA: TGTGCCAGCAGTTTGGATGGTCTTACTAGCAATCAGCCCCAGCATTTT. Its translation is CASSLDGLTSNQPQHF.

The chain recombines TRBV7-9 with TRBJ1-2; D remains ambiguous. V shed 6 bases and J shed 5 bases, with 16 bases lying between them. CDR3 size: 14 residues. CDR1 and CDR2 (germline): SEHNR, FQNEAQ (reference sequence). The CDR3 is CASSFNSVPYGYTF. The DNA for the CDR3 is TGTGCCAGCAGTTTTAACAGCGTTCCTTATGGCTACACCTTC.

V gene TRBV27 combines with J gene TRBJ2-1, with D possibly matching TRBD2 (6 bases). This CDR3 has 13 residues. Germline V gene sequence: CDR1 MNHEY, CDR2 SMNVEV (reference sequence). V shed 3 bases and J shed 6 bases, with 9 bases lying between them. The CDR3 reads CASSLGRFNEQFF. The CDR3 DNA sequence: TGTGCCAGCAGTTTGGGGAGGTTCAATGAGCAGTTCTTC.

The rearrangement joins TRBV2 to TRBJ2-3; D ambiguous. Germline V gene lookup returns CDR1 SNHLY and CDR2 FYNNEI. The V end lost 7 bases, the J end lost 3 bases, and 17 bases lay between the germline ends. This CDR3 spans 15 amino acids. The CDR3 spells CASIRRASFTDTQYF. CDR3 sequence (DNA): TGTGCCAGCATTAGACGGGCTAGTTTTACAGATACGCAGTATTTT.

The chain employs TRBV7-9 and TRBJ1-2; 11 bases match TRBD1. Unmatched junction bases numbered 11, after V lost 4 bases and J lost 4 bases. Germline V gene sequence: CDR1 SEHNR, CDR2 FQNEAQ (reference sequence). The CDR3 spans 17 residues. The CDR3: CASSYPTGTGGGYGYTF. The DNA for the CDR3 is TGTGCCAGCAGCTACCCTACCGGGACAGGGGGTGGCTATGGCTACACCTTC.

V is TRBV9 and J is TRBJ2-3, with a possible D match to TRBD2 (6 bases). V shed 6 bases and J shed 1 base, with 15 bases lying between them. Germline V gene data show CDR1 as SGDLS and CDR2 as YYNGEE. CDR3 length equals 15 residues. The CDR3 DNA sequence: TGTGCCAGCACCATGGGGGGTTTCGGCACAGATACGCAGTATTTT. Protein product: CASTMGGFGTDTQYF.

V is TRBV9 and J is TRBJ2-2, with D perhaps being TRBD1 or TRBD2 (5 bases each). V was clipped by 3 bases and J by 7 bases, with 13 bases between them. The CDR3 runs 14 residues. The germline CDR1 and CDR2 sequences are SGDLS and YYNGEE. The CDR3 loop reads CASSDKGTFGELFF. The CDR3 DNA sequence: TGTGCCAGCAGCGATAAGGGGACGTTCGGGGAGCTGTTTTTT.

The rearrangement links TRBV10-3 to TRBJ2-1; 7 positions agree with TRBD2. V shed 2 bases and J 8 bases; nucleotides not matched to a gene: 9. The CDR3 runs 15 residues. CDR1 and CDR2 from the germline V gene are ENHRY and SYGVKD. The CDR3 protein is CAISEPLTSRHEQFF. CDR3 bases: TGTGCCATCAGTGAGCCGTTGACTAGCCGTCATGAGCAGTTCTTC.

V gene TRBV11-2 combines with J gene TRBJ2-5; a weak D match, TRBD2 (5 bases). The length of the CDR3 is 14 residues. Deletions cut 3 bases from V and 5 bases from J, with 13 bases between. Germline assignment: CDR1 SGHAT and CDR2 FQNNGV. CDR3 bases: TGTGCCAGCAGCTTCGGACCGGGCGGGGAGACCCAGTACTTC. It encodes CASSFGPGGETQYF.

The chain links TRBV27 to TRBJ1-2; D uncertain. Germline CDR1 and CDR2: MNHEY and SMNVEV (reference sequence). V lost 2 bases and J lost 4, with 14 bases in between. The CDR3 loop spans 15 amino acids. DNA for the CDR3: TGTGCCAGCAGTTTAGGGGTAGATGACATCTATGGCTACACCTTC. Amino acid sequence: CASSLGVDDIYGYTF.

The rearrangement joins TRBV18 to TRBJ2-5; D is perhaps TRBD2 (6 bases). The CDR3 length is 13 residues. V lost 4 bases and J lost 2, with 8 bases in between. Germline CDR1 and CDR2: KGHSH and LQKENI. CDR3: CASSLAVQETQYF. The CDR3 DNA reads as TGTGCCAGCTCACTAGCGGTTCAAGAGACCCAGTACTTC.

The J gene is TRBJ2-1, the V gene TRBV9; a possible D gene is TRBD2 (6 bases). The CDR3 is 14 residues long. V was shortened by 6 bases and J by 3 bases, with 13 bases between the two germline ends. The germline V gene has CDR1 SGDLS and CDR2 YYNGEE. The CDR3 here is CASNGGPSYNEQFF. The CDR3 DNA follows: TGTGCCAGCAACGGAGGGCCGAGCTACAATGAGCAGTTCTTC.

This clone has a single count. V usage is TRBV11-2 and J usage is TRBJ2-7, with TRBD2 identical over 13 bases. The CDR3 runs 15 residues. V was pared by 5 bases and J by 3 bases, with 4 bases of the junction left unmatched. CDR1 and CDR2 (germline): SGHAT, FQNNGV. The CDR3 coding sequence is TGTGCCAGCAGCACCCGGACTAGCGGGAGCTACGAGCAGTACTTC. Its protein is CASSTRTSGSYEQYF.